These T cell receptor beta chains were read from a single sample in a study of shared clonotypes between healthy human individuals. Clones were read by immunoSEQ multiplex PCR, and TCRdb kept only the in-frame ones, dropping some. The sample contains over 2 million clones, 80% to 95% of which appear only once. The source material was naive CD4+ T cells from PBMCs. The source of these receptors is a man between 18 and 35 years old in good health. Some clones in this sample may be carry-over from other donors' samples. Both conserved end residues are trimmed from each CDR3.

ATFPGGRGVTDTQY	TRBV28	TRBJ2-3
ASSQGSSGTTEKLF	TRBV4-2	TRBJ1-4
ASSLGEGTEAF	TRBV7-9	TRBJ1-1
ASSYVGQGAGEQF	TRBV7-9	TRBJ2-1
ASSLGFGGGTDTQY	TRBV5-1	TRBJ2-3
ASSEGYGYT	TRBV5-1	TRBJ1-2
ASSLERYNEQF	TRBV5-1	TRBJ2-1
ASSSSGTSGSGDTQY	TRBV7-9	TRBJ2-3
ASSYRQLNTEAF	TRBV6-6	TRBJ1-1
ASSAGIMNTEAF	TRBV18	TRBJ1-1
SVATGSNYGYT	TRBV29-1	TRBJ1-2
ASSPSLLPGQGYEQY	TRBV21-1	TRBJ2-7
ASSHPGTSYTDTQY	TRBV4-1	TRBJ2-3
ATSRGQNQETQY	TRBV15	TRBJ2-5
ASSLAGTGTDEQY	TRBV28	TRBJ2-7
ASSQGRQAGANVLT	TRBV4-1	TRBJ2-6